Sequencing of this T cell receptor (beta chain) was carried out in a study of T cells after yellow fever vaccination. TCRdb fed the 5' RACE reads into MiXCR, producing one record per CDR3 protein. Altogether 300,000 to 400,000 distinct CDR3 sequences are present, about 6.2% being singletons, with the ten largest covering 15%. The study's findings and limits: Detected again after the booster were most primary-vaccination clones, at nearly 97% CD4 and about 89% CD8. Abundant clonotypes (contaminants from the bulk population) could be present in FACS-sorted repertoires. Researchers report a weaker secondary response that nonetheless peaked faster, day 5 versus 15.

The table lists this clonotype with a few counts. Its antigen remains unidentified. Sequenced material: PBMCs, taken 5 days after the yellow fever booster vaccination. This receptor was identified in a man aged 25 to 40 who received the YFV17D yellow fever vaccine.

The CDR3 nucleotides are TGTGCCAGCAGCCACCATCGGCCGGGCTCGGGTGATACGCAGTATTTT. Its translation is CASSHHRPGSGDTQYF. The chain employs TRBV6-1 and TRBJ2-3, with no clear D. CDR1 is MNHNS, CDR2 SASEGT, per germline. V dropped 6 bases and J dropped 6 bases, with 22 bases sitting between them. The CDR3 runs to 16 residues.